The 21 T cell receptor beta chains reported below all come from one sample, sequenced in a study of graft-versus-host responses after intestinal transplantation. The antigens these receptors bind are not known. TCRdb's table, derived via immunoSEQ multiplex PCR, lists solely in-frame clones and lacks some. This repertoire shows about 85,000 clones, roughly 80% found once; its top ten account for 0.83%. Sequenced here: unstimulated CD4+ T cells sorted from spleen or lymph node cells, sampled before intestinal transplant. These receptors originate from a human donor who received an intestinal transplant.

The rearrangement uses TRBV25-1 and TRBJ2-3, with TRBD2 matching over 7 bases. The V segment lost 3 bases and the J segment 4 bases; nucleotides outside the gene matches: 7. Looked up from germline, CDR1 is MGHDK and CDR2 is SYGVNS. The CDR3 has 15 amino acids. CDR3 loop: CASSEAGASSDTQYF. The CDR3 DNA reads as TGTGCCAGCAGTGAGGCGGGAGCCTCCTCAGATACGCAGTATTTT.

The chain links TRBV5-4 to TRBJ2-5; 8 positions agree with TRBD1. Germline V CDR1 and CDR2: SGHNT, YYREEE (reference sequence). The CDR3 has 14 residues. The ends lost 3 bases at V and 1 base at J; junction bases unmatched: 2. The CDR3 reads CASSSGQAQETQYF. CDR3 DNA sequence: TGTGCCAGCAGCTCGGGACAGGCCCAAGAGACCCAGTACTTC.

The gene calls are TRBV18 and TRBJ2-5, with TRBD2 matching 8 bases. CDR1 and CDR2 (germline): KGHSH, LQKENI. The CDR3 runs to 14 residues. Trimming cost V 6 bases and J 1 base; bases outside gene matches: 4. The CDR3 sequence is CASSLAGVQETQYF. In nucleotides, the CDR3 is TGTGCCAGCTCCCTAGCGGGCGTCCAAGAGACCCAGTACTTC.

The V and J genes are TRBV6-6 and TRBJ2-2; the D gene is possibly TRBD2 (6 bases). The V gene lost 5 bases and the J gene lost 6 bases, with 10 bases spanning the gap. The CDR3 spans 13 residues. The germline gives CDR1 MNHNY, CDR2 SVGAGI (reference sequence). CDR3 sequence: CASSAGGAGELFF. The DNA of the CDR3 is TGTGCCAGCAGTGCCGGAGGGGCCGGGGAGCTGTTTTTT.

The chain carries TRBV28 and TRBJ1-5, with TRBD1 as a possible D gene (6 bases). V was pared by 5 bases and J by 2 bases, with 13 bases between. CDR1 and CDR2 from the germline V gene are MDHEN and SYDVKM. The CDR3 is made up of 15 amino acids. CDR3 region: CASSRVRGGNQPQHF. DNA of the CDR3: TGTGCCAGCAGTCGGGTCAGGGGTGGCAATCAGCCCCAGCATTTT.

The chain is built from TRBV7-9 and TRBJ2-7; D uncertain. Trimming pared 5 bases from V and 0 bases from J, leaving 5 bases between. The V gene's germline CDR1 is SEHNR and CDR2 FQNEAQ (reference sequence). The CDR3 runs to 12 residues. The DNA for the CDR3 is TGTGCCAGCAGCCTTAGCTCCTACGAGCAGTACTTC. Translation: CASSLSSYEQYF.

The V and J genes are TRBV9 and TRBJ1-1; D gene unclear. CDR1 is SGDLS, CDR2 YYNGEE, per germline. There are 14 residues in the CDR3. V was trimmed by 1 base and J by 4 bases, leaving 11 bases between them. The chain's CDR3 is CASSVIGSGTEAFF. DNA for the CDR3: TGTGCCAGCAGCGTAATCGGGAGTGGCACTGAAGCTTTCTTT.

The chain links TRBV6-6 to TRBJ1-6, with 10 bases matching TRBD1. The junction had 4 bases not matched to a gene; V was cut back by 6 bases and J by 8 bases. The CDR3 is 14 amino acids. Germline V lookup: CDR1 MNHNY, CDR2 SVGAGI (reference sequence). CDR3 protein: CASRTGGLDSPLHF. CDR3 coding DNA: TGTGCCAGCAGGACAGGGGGCTTGGATTCACCCCTCCACTTT.

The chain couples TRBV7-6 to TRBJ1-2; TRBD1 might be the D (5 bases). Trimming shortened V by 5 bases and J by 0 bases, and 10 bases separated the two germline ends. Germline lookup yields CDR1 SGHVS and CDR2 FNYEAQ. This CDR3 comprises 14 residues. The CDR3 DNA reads TGTGCCAGCAGCCCCGGGACTACTAACTATGGCTACACCTTC. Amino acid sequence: CASSPGTTNYGYTF.

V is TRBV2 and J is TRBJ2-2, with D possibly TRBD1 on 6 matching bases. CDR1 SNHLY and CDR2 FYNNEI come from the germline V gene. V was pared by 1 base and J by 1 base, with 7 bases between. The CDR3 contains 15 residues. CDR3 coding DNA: TGTGCCAGCAGTGAAGAGGGGGTGAACACCGGGGAGCTGTTTTTT. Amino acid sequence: CASSEEGVNTGELFF.

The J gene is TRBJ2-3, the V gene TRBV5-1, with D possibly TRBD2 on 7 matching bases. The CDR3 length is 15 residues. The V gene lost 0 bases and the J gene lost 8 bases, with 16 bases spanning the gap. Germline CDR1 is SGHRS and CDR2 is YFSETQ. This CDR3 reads CASSLAVGGPATQYF. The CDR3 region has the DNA TGCGCCAGCAGCTTGGCCGTGGGGGGGCCCGCTACGCAGTATTTT.

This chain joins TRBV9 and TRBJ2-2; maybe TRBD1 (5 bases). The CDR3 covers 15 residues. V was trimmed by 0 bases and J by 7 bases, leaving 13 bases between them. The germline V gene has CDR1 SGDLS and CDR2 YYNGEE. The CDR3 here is CASSVEGAPGGELFF. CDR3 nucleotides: TGTGCCAGCAGCGTAGAAGGGGCGCCAGGCGGGGAGCTGTTTTTT.

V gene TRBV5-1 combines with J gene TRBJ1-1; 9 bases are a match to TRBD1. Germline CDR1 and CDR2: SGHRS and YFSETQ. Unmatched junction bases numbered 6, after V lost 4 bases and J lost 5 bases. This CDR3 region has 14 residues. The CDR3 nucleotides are TGCGCCAGCAGCCTACAGGGGGCCTTAACTGAAGCTTTCTTT. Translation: CASSLQGALTEAFF.

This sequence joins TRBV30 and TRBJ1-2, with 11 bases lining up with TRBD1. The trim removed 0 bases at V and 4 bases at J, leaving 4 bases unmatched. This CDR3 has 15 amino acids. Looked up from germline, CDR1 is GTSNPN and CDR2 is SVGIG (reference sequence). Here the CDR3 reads CAWSVRTGGSYGYTF. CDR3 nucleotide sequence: TGTGCCTGGAGTGTTAGGACAGGGGGCTCCTATGGCTACACCTTC.

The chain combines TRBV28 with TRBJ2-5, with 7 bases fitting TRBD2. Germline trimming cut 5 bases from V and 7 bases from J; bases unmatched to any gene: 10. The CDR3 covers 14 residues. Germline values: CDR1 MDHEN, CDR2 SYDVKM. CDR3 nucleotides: TGTGCCAGCAGTCGGGGAGGGGAGCCTTGGACCCAGTACTTC. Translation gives CASSRGGEPWTQYF.

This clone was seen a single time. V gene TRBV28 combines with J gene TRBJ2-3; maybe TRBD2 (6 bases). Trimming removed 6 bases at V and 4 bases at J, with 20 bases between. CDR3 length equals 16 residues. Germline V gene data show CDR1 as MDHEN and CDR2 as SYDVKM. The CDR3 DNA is TGTGCCAGCAGCCCCAGGAGGGGCTTAGGCGCAGATACGCAGTATTTT. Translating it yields CASSPRRGLGADTQYF.

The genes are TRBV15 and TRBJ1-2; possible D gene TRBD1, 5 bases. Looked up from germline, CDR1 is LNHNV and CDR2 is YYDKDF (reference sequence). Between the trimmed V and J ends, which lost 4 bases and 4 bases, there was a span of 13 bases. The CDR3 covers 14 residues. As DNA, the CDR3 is TGTGCCACCAGCATACCTGGACACCTCTATGGCTACACCTTC. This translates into CATSIPGHLYGYTF.

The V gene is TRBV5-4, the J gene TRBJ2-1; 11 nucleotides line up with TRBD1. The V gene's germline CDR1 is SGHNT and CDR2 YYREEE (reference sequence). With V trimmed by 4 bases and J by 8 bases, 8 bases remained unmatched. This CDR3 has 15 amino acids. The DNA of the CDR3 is TGTGCCAGCAGCACCGGACAGGGGGCGCGTGATGAGCAGTTCTTC. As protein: CASSTGQGARDEQFF.

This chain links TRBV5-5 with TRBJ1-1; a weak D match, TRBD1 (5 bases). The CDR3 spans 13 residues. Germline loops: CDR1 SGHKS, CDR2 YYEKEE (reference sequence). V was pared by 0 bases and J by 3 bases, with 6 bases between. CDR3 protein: CASSLVGDTEAFF. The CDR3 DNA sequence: TGTGCCAGCAGCTTGGTAGGGGACACTGAAGCTTTCTTT.

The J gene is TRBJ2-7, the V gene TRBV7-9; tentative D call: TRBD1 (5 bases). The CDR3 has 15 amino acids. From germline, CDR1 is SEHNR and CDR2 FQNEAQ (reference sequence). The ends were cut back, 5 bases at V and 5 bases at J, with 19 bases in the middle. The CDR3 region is CASSPRVRIRDEQYF. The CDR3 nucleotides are TGTGCCAGCAGCCCCCGAGTAAGAATCAGGGACGAGCAGTACTTC.

The DNA for the CDR3 is TGTGCCAGCAGCTTGGAAACCGGGGGGGGACAAGTTAATGAAAAACTGTTTTTT. Translation gives CASSLETGGGQVNEKLFF. V and J are TRBV5-6 and TRBJ1-4, with a tentative D call TRBD1 (6 bases). V lost 0 bases, J lost 4 bases, and 19 bases lay in between. The CDR3 spans 18 residues. In germline, CDR1 is SGHDT, CDR2 YYEEEE.